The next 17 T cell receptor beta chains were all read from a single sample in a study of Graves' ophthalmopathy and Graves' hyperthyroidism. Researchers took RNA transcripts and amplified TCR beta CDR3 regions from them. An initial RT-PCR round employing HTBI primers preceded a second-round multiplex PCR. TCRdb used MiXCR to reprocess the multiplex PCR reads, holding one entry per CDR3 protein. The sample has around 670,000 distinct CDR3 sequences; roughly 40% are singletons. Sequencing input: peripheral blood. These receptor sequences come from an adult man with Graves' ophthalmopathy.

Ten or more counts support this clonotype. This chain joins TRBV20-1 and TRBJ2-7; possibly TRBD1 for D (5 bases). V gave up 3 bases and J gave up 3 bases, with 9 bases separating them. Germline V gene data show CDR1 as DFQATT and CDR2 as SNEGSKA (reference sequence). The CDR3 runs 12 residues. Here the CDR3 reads CSARADSYEQYF. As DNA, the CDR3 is TGCAGTGCTAGGGCAGACAGCTACGAGCAGTACTTC.

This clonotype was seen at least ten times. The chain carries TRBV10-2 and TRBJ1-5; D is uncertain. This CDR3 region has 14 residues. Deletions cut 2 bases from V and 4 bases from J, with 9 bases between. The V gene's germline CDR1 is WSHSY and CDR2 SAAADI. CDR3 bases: TGCGCCAGCAGTGAGAATGGGATTAATCAGCCCCAGCATTTT. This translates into CASSENGINQPQHF.

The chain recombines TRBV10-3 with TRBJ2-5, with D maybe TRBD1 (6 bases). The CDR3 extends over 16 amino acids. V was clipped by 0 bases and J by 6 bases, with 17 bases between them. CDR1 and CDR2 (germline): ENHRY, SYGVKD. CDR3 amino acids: CAISESYSQGIKTQYF. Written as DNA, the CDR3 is TGTGCCATCAGTGAGTCTTATAGTCAGGGGATCAAGACCCAGTACTTC.

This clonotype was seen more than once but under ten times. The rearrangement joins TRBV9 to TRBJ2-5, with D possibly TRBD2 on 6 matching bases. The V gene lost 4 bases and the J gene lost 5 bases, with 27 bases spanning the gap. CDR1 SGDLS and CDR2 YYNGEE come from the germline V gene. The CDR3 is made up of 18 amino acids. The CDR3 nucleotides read TGTGCCAGCAGCCACGCAGTCGGGGCGGGAATGTATCAGGAGACCCAGTACTTC. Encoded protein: CASSHAVGAGMYQETQYF.

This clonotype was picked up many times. The DNA of the CDR3 is TGTGCCACCAGCAGAGATCTGCAGGGCTATGGCTACACCTTC. It yields the protein CATSRDLQGYGYTF. The chain uses TRBV15 and TRBJ1-2, with a weak D call TRBD1 (5 bases). The CDR3 loop spans 14 amino acids. V lost 0 bases and J lost 4, with 9 bases in between. Germline loops: CDR1 LNHNV, CDR2 YYDKDF (reference sequence).

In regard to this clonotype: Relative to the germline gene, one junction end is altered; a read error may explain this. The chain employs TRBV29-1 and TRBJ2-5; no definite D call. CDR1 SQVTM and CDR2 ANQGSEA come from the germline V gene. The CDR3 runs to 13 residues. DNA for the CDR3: TGCGGCGTTGAGCAAACAGCCCAGGAGACCCAGTACTTC. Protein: CGVEQTAQETQYF. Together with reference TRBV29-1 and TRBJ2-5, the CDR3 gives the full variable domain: SAVISQKPSRDICQRGTSLTIQCQVDSQVTMMFWYRQQPGQSLTLIATANQGSEATYESGFVIDKFPISRPNLTFSTLTVSNMSPEDSSIYLCGVEQTAQETQYFGPGTRLLVL.

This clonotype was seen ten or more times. In DNA form, the CDR3 reads TGTGCCATCAGTGACATGGTGGACGAGCAGTACTTC. It is translated as CAISDMVDEQYF. This sequence joins TRBV10-3 and TRBJ2-7; D not resolved. CDR1 and CDR2 (germline): ENHRY, SYGVKD. Trimming stripped 3 bases from V and 5 bases from J, with 8 bases between. CDR3 length: 12 residues.

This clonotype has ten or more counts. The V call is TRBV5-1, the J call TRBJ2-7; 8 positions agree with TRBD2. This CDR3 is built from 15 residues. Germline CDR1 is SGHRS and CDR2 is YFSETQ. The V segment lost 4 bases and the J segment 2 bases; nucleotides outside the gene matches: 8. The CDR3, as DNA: TGCGCCAGCAGCCCGGGAGGGCTTAAACCCTACGAGCAGTACTTC. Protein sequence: CASSPGGLKPYEQYF.

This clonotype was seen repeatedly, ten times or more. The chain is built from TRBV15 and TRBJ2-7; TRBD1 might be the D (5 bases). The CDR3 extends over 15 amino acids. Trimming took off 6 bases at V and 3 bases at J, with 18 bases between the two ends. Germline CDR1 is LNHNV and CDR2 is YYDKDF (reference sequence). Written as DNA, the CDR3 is TGTGCCACCAGGGAATCAGACAGCGTACTCTACGAGCAGTACTTC. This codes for CATRESDSVLYEQYF.

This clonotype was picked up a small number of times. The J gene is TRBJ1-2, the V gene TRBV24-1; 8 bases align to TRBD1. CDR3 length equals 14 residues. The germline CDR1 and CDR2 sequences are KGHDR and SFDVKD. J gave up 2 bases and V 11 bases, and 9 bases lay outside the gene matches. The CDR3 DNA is TGTGCCAGCACCAAGGACAGGGTAAACTATGGCTACACCTTC. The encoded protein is CASTKDRVNYGYTF.

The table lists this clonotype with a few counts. CDR3 protein: CASSIQGAAFF. The DNA of the CDR3 is TGTGCCAGCAGCATCCAGGGGGCGGCTTTCTTT. The chain joins TRBV6-6 to TRBJ1-1, with TRBD1 matching over 8 bases. The CDR3 extends over 11 amino acids. The ends lost 6 bases at V and 11 bases at J; junction bases unmatched: 5. Germline V gene sequence: CDR1 MNHNY, CDR2 SVGAGI (reference sequence).

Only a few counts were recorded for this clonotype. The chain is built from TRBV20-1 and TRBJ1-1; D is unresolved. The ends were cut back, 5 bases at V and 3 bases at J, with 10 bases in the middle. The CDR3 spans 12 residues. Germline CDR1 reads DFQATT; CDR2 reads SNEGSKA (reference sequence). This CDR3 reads CSAHSEDTEAFF. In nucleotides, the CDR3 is TGCAGTGCTCACTCGGAGGACACTGAAGCTTTCTTT.

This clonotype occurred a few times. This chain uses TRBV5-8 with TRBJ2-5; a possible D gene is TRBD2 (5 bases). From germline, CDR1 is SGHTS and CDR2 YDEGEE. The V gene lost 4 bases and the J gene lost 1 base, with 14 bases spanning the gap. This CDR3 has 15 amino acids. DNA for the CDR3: TGTGCCAGCAGCACTAGGCAGACCATCCAAGAGACCCAGTACTTC. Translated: CASSTRQTIQETQYF.

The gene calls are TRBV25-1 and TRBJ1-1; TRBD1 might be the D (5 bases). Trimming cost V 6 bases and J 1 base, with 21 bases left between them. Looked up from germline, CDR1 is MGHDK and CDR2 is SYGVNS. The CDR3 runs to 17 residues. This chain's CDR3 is CASSQGVRVSGNTEAFF. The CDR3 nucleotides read TGTGCCAGCAGCCAAGGTGTCAGGGTCTCGGGGAACACTGAAGCTTTCTTT.

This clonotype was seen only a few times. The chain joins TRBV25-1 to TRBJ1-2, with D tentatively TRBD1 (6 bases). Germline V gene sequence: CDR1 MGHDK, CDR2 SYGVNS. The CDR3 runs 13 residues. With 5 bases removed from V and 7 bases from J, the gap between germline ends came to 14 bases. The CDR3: CASSSFDRPGYTF. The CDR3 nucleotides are TGTGCCAGCAGTTCCTTCGACAGGCCTGGCTACACCTTC.

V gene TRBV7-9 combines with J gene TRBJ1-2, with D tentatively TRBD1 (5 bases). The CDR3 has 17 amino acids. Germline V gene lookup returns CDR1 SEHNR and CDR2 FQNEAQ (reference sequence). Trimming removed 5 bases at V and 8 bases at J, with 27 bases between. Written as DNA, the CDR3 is TGTGCCAGCAGCCCAAGGGACTCCGGGACCTTCAAGCACGGCTACACCTTC. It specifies CASSPRDSGTFKHGYTF.

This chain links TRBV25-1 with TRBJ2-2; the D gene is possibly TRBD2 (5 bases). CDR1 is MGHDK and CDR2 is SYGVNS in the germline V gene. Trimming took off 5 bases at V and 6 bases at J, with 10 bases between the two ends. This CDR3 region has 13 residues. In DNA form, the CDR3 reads TGTGCCAGCAGTTCCGGGGTGGCCGGGGAGCTGTTTTTT. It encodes CASSSGVAGELFF. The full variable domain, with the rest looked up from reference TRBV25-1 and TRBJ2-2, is EADIYQTPRYLVIGTGKKITLECSQTMGHDKMYWYQQDPGMELHLIHYSYGVNSTEKGDLSSESTVSRIRTEHFPLTLESARPSHTSQYLCASSSGVAGELFFGEGSRLTVL.